These 6 T cell receptor beta chains originate from one sample sequenced in a study of control samples from healthy donors and cancer patients. Profiling relied on immunoSEQ multiplex PCR, and the TCRdb table lists in-frame clones only, not all of them. Found here are under 300,000 clones, about 80% of them singletons; the top ten hold approximately 12%. Input material: PBMCs. These receptor sequences come from a woman aged 55-69 years with lung cancer.

This rearrangement joins TRBV5-1 to TRBJ2-5; 8 bases align to TRBD1. The CDR3 has 14 residues. Per germline, CDR1 SGHRS and CDR2 YFSETQ. The V gene end was trimmed by 4 bases and the J gene end by 1 base; junction bases not matched to a gene: 3. DNA for the CDR3: TGCGCCAGCAGCCCGACAGGGGTCCAAGAGACCCAGTACTTC. It codes for CASSPTGVQETQYF.

The rearrangement joins TRBV7-3 to TRBJ1-4, with D possibly matching TRBD1 (6 bases). Germline V gives CDR1 SGHTA, CDR2 FQGTGA. V was clipped by 1 base and J by 3 bases, with 15 bases between them. This CDR3 region has 17 residues. CDR3 sequence: CASSLISGAGANEKLFF. The CDR3 region has the DNA TGTGCCAGCAGCTTAATAAGTGGGGCAGGGGCTAATGAAAAACTGTTTTTT.

The genes are TRBV2 and TRBJ1-2; TRBD1 agrees at 8 bases. The J segment lost 4 bases and the V segment lost 4 bases, leaving 8 bases of the junction unmatched. The CDR3 sequence is 15 residues long. CDR1 is SNHLY and CDR2 is FYNNEI in the germline V gene. The CDR3 sequence is CASSASRDRTYGYTF. The CDR3 DNA follows: TGTGCCAGCAGTGCGTCCCGGGACAGGACCTATGGCTACACCTTC.

The V call is TRBV5-5, the J call TRBJ1-2, with 8 bases fitting TRBD1. Germline values: CDR1 SGHKS, CDR2 YYEKEE (reference sequence). The CDR3 totals 15 residues. Trimming cost V 1 base and J 3 bases; bases outside gene matches: 5. CDR3 bases: TGTGCCAGCAGCTTGTCCAGGGGGCTAGACTATGGCTACACCTTC. Its translation is CASSLSRGLDYGYTF. The full variable domain, in which reference TRBV5-5 and TRBJ1-2 provide the parts outside the CDR3, is DAGVTQSPTHLIKTRGQQVTLRCSPISGHKSVSWYQQVLGQGPQFIFQYYEKEERGRGNFPDRFSARQFPNYSSELNVNALLLGDSALYLCASSLSRGLDYGYTFGSGTRLTVV.

This chain connects TRBV6-5 to TRBJ2-7; TRBD2 aligns across 8 bases. V shed 4 bases and J 3 bases; nucleotides not matched to a gene: 8. This CDR3 is 15 amino acids long. Germline values: CDR1 MNHEY, CDR2 SVGAGI. The CDR3 DNA is TGTGCCAGCAGTTCCCGGGAGGGTGTAGGCTACGAGCAGTACTTC. Translation gives CASSSREGVGYEQYF.

This chain connects TRBV3-1 (or the pseudogene TRBV3-2) to TRBJ2-7; no definite D call. This CDR3 is 11 amino acids long. The germline CDR1 and CDR2 sequences are LGHDT and YNNKEL (reference sequence). Trimming left V 5 bases short and J 2 bases short, with 4 bases between. The CDR3: CASSTAYEQYF. The CDR3 region has the DNA TGTGCCAGCAGCACAGCCTACGAGCAGTACTTC.